This TCR beta chain was documented in a study of radiotherapy plus CTLA-4 blockade in lung cancer. CDR1 and CDR2 (germline): MNHEY, SMNVEV (reference sequence). CDR3 length equals 14 residues. Concerning this clone: The junction shows a germline mismatch at one end, possibly a read error.

Generated by immunoSEQ multiplex PCR, the TCRdb table keeps only in-frame clones and is missing some. The table includes some 110,000 clones, around 84% detected once. This clonotype originated in a human donor with non-small cell lung cancer that progressed on radiotherapy plus ipilimumab. Some clones in this sample may be carry-over from other donors' samples. This chain uses TRBV27 with TRBJ1-4; D call uncertain. The sample in question was peripheral blood, obtained from a patient treated with radiotherapy plus ipilimumab. For the CDR3, the DNA is TGTGCCAGCAGTTCGGTAACAACGAATGAAAAACTGTTTTTT. Residues: CASSSVTTNEKLFF. Full variable domain (outside the CDR3, taken from reference TRBV27 and TRBJ1-4): EAQVTQNPRYLITVTGKKLTVTCSQNMNHEYMSWYRQDPGLGLRQIYYSMNVEVTDKGDVPEGYKVSRKEKRNFPLILESPSPNQTSLYFCASSSVTTNEKLFFGSGTQLSVL.